This T cell receptor beta chain derives from a study of early T cells in non-severe SARS-CoV-2 infection. Points from the study as a whole: Private and CD4 specificities were missed by VDJdb matching, which favored anti-spike CD8 responses.

Individual cDNA molecules carried attached unique molecular identifiers. In TCRdb, the 5' RACE reads were re-called with MiXCR into one record per CDR3 protein. The sample lists tens of thousands of distinct CDR3 sequences; around 5.7% were seen once. In this sample, this clonotype turned up a few times. Its antigen is still unknown. The junction departs from the called germline gene at one end, perhaps through a read error. This TCR was sampled from an adult who was a healthcare worker with PCR-confirmed SARS-CoV-2 infection or an uninfected control (not recorded which). This material consisted of whole blood, taken at baseline.

CDR3 bases: TGTGCCAGCAGTTTAAGTCCCTCCGGGGAGCTTTTTTTT. Its translation is CASSLSPSGELFF. The chain uses TRBV12-3 or TRBV12-4 and TRBJ2-2, with D possibly being TRBD2 (5 bases). The CDR3 length is 13 residues.